These T cell receptor beta chains were read from a single sample in a study of metastatic and nonmetastatic thyroid tumors. TCRdb re-analyzed the PCR reads through MiXCR. This sample has 23,000 or so clones; around 21% occur once, and the top ten carry 25% to 35%. The sequenced material came from blood. The receptors originated from a female donor with papillary thyroid cancer or a benign thyroid nodule (not recorded which). Some clones in this sample may be carry-over from other donors' samples. The CDR3 runs from the conserved cysteine through the conserved F or W.

TRBV27	10	TRBJ2-7	CSSSFSEQYF
TRBV6-2/TRBV6-3	12	TRBJ2-1	CASSYSGTRQFF
TRBV7-2	14	TRBJ2-7	CASIAGQGGYEQYF
TRBV6-4	14	TRBJ2-3	CASSAGLSTDTQYF
TRBV27	19	TRBJ2-7	CASSSPEQGVLQGTHEQYF
TRBV2	12	TRBJ2-3	CASSPRSNTQYF
TRBV20-1	13	TRBJ2-3	CSAPRGGRDTQYF
TRBV15	17	TRBJ2-7	CATSRLQGTGNSYQQYF
TRBV7-3	15	TRBJ2-2	CAHRRPGGNTGELFF
TRBV19	15	TRBJ1-1	CATRGSTVGNTEAFF
TRBV30	13	TRBJ2-6	CAWTGTGANVLTF
TRBV20-1	17	TRBJ2-7	CSARDRLAGSTGDEQYF
TRBV6-4	15	TRBJ2-1	CASSDSAGTYNEQFF
TRBV6-2/TRBV6-3	17	TRBJ2-1	CASSSFGGTRSYNEQFF
TRBV6-1	16	TRBJ1-5	CASSPNRQGRAQPQHF
TRBV5-1	14	TRBJ2-5	CASSEGTAQETQYF
TRBV19	14	TRBJ1-2	CASSIISQGNGYTF
TRBV19	13	TRBJ1-2	CASTPTVTGGYTF
TRBV28	16	TRBJ1-1	CASSSRLRGTNTEAFF
TRBV18	15	TRBJ1-2	CASSPQQGTRDGYTF
TRBV12-3/TRBV12-4	16	TRBJ2-2	CASSLALTGRIGDLFF
TRBV9	15	TRBJ2-3	CASSVFAGGPDTQYF
TRBV7-9	14	TRBJ2-3	CASSLSASTDTQYF
TRBV2	13	TRBJ1-1	CASRSAGGTEAFF
TRBV14	14	TRBJ2-1	CASSQSFGYNEQFF
TRBV6-5	15	TRBJ2-2	CASSYASGTGGELFF
TRBV19	16	TRBJ1-4	CASTRPGTTTNEKLFF
TRBV7-2	13	TRBJ1-1	CASSLRVDREAFF
TRBV24-1	15	TRBJ2-5	CATSDLHPGKETQYF
TRBV27	13	TRBJ1-2	CASSTRGKRGYTF
TRBV20-1	17	TRBJ1-1	CSARVVGRRTSVTEAFF
TRBV20-1	14	TRBJ2-1	CSARGREDYNEQFF
TRBV5-5	15	TRBJ1-2	CASSVYDRSNYGYTF
TRBV7-9	14	TRBJ2-2	CASSLAGAAGELFF
TRBV3-1	18	TRBJ2-5	CASSASELAGGFGETQYF
TRBV10-3	15	TRBJ2-1	CAISDYSERYNEQFF
TRBV5-1	15	TRBJ1-1	CASSSPGVMNTGAFF
TRBV5-1	15	TRBJ2-2	CASSWSGLDTGELFF